These 28 T cell receptor beta chains originate from one sample sequenced in a study of T cells after yellow fever vaccination. TCRdb independently ran MiXCR on the 5' RACE reads; one entry per CDR3 protein. The table lists about 550,000 distinct CDR3 sequences, approximately 21% of them singletons. The sample was PBMCs, taken 15 days after the yellow fever booster vaccination. All receptors derive from a man aged 25-45 years who received the YFV17D yellow fever vaccine.

The chain combines TRBV6-5 with TRBJ2-1, with no clear D. This CDR3 comprises 16 residues. The V and J ends lost 0 bases and 8 bases respectively, with 17 bases between them. Germline values: CDR1 MNHEY, CDR2 SVGAGI. The CDR3 sequence: CASSYSHLQMGHEQFF. In DNA, the CDR3 is TGTGCCAGCAGTTACTCGCACCTACAAATGGGCCATGAGCAGTTCTTC.

The sample holds many counts of this clonotype. The rearrangement joins TRBV15 to TRBJ2-7; D ambiguous. Germline V gives CDR1 LNHNV, CDR2 YYDKDF (reference sequence). The length of the CDR3 is 13 residues. Trimming cost V 1 base and J 5 bases, with 9 bases left between them. CDR3 residues: CATSRGFSDEQYF. The CDR3 DNA reads as TGTGCCACCAGCAGAGGATTCAGTGACGAGCAGTACTTC.

This clonotype showed up just a few times. The V call is TRBV7-8, the J call TRBJ2-7; D is unresolved. The CDR3 extends over 14 amino acids. Trimming pared 5 bases from V and 7 bases from J, leaving 18 bases between. Looked up from germline, CDR1 is SGHVS and CDR2 is FQNEAQ. For the CDR3, the DNA is TGTGCCAGCAGCGAAGAAGGACGTGCTAGGGAGCAGTACTTC. This encodes CASSEEGRAREQYF.

This clonotype was seen a few times. The CDR3 sequence is CSASADRDRNYEQYF. DNA for the CDR3: TGCAGTGCTAGTGCAGACAGGGACCGCAATTACGAGCAGTACTTC. The rearrangement joins TRBV20-1 to TRBJ2-7, with 7 positions matching TRBD1. Unmatched junction bases numbered 12, after V lost 3 bases and J lost 4 bases. The CDR3 is made up of 15 amino acids. Germline lookup yields CDR1 DFQATT and CDR2 SNEGSKA (reference sequence).

This clonotype occurred many times. The chain couples TRBV19 to TRBJ2-1; possible D gene TRBD2, 7 bases. Germline V lookup: CDR1 LNHDA, CDR2 SQIVND (reference sequence). Trimming removed 7 bases at V and 5 bases at J, with 24 bases between. The CDR3 runs to 17 residues. Here the CDR3 reads CASTRGMTSSHHNEQFF. CDR3 DNA: TGTGCCAGTACCAGGGGAATGACTAGCAGTCATCACAATGAGCAGTTCTTC.

This clonotype was seen more than once but under ten times. For the CDR3, the DNA is TGTGCCAGCAGCTTGGTGCTAGCGAAAAACCTACGCGAGCAGTACTTC. Translating gives CASSLVLAKNLREQYF. The chain combines TRBV5-6 with TRBJ2-7; a weak D match, TRBD2 (6 bases). The CDR3 covers 16 residues. Germline V gives CDR1 SGHDT, CDR2 YYEEEE. V lost 0 bases and J 6 bases, leaving 19 bases between the germline ends.

This chain links TRBV20-1 with TRBJ2-2; 9 positions match TRBD1. With V trimmed by 0 bases and J by 7 bases, 12 bases remained unmatched. The CDR3 has 17 amino acids. Germline lookup yields CDR1 DFQATT and CDR2 SNEGSKA (reference sequence). Here the CDR3 reads CSARDPQGARSGGELFF. CDR3 nucleotides: TGCAGTGCTAGAGATCCACAGGGGGCGAGGTCCGGCGGGGAGCTGTTTTTT.

V is TRBV12-3 or TRBV12-4 and J is TRBJ2-4; D gene unclear. V shed 5 bases and J shed 8 bases, with 22 bases lying between them. The CDR3 length is 16 residues. The CDR3 bases are TGTGCCAGCAGTCCCAAGAACAACCCAACATTGCACATTCAGTACTTC. Amino acids: CASSPKNNPTLHIQYF.

The chain carries TRBV28 and TRBJ2-1; TRBD2 agrees at 7 bases. Losses at the gene ends were 6 bases for V and 8 bases for J; bases not matched to a gene: 19. The CDR3 has 17 residues. CDR1 MDHEN and CDR2 SYDVKM come from the germline V gene. The CDR3 here is CASSSPLKVAGADEQFF. In nucleotides, the CDR3 is TGTGCCAGCAGCTCCCCCTTAAAGGTTGCGGGAGCCGATGAGCAGTTCTTC.

The J gene is TRBJ2-2, the V gene TRBV24-1, with D tentatively TRBD2 (5 bases). Trimming shortened V by 2 bases and J by 6 bases, and 21 bases separated the two germline ends. CDR3 length: 18 amino acids. Per the germline V gene, CDR1 is KGHDR and CDR2 is SFDVKD. The CDR3 region has the DNA TGTGCCACCAGTGATTCGCCTTTACTAGGAGGTCGGCCCGGGGAGCTGTTTTTT. Encoded protein: CATSDSPLLGGRPGELFF.

The rearrangement uses TRBV12-3 or TRBV12-4 and TRBJ2-1; TRBD1 might be the D (6 bases). The germline V and J ends were trimmed by 6 bases and 3 bases, with 12 bases remaining between them. The CDR3 runs 14 residues. The CDR3 is CASSPTGIYNEQFF. The CDR3 nucleotides are TGTGCCAGCAGCCCGACAGGCATCTACAATGAGCAGTTCTTC.

This clonotype has just one count. V and J are TRBV3-1 and TRBJ2-7; TRBD2 aligns across 9 bases. Germline CDR1 and CDR2: LGHDT and YNNKEL (reference sequence). This CDR3 is built from 15 residues. V was pared by 2 bases and J by 4 bases, with 6 bases of the junction left unmatched. The CDR3 DNA is TGTGCCAGCAGCCAAACCGGGACTAGCAGATACGAGCAGTACTTC. Translation gives CASSQTGTSRYEQYF.

The V gene is TRBV15, the J gene TRBJ2-1; 15 bases match TRBD2. V shed 9 bases, J shed 9 bases, and the junction held 6 bases outside the gene matches. This CDR3 region has 14 residues. Germline loops: CDR1 LNHNV, CDR2 YYDKDF (reference sequence). Written as DNA, the CDR3 is TGTGCCACTACAGAGGGACTAGCGGGAGGTGAGCAGTTCTTC. This encodes CATTEGLAGGEQFF.

The CDR3 reads CSARGQADTEAFF. The CDR3 nucleotides are TGCAGTGCTAGAGGACAGGCGGACACTGAAGCTTTCTTT. This chain uses TRBV20-1 with TRBJ1-1; tentative D call: TRBD1 (6 bases). In germline, CDR1 is DFQATT, CDR2 SNEGSKA (reference sequence). The CDR3 loop spans 13 amino acids. V lost 1 base and J lost 3, with 9 bases in between.

In this sample, this clonotype turned up once. The chain has TRBV20-1 and TRBJ1-6; D not resolved. Germline values: CDR1 DFQATT, CDR2 SNEGSKA (reference sequence). The CDR3 length is 11 residues. V was cut by 0 bases and J by 11 bases, with 5 bases left in between. The CDR3 spells CSARDGTPLHF. The CDR3 DNA is TGCAGTGCTAGAGATGGCACACCCCTCCACTTT.

The rearrangement joins TRBV20-1 to TRBJ1-3; 7 positions match TRBD1. The CDR3 loop spans 13 amino acids. J was trimmed by 4 bases and V by 7 bases; bases with no gene match: 7. Germline CDR1 is DFQATT and CDR2 is SNEGSKA (reference sequence). CDR3 DNA sequence: TGCAGTGTCTCCGGGACAGTGGGAAACACCATATATTTT. This codes for CSVSGTVGNTIYF.

The CDR3 protein is CSAKTFTYEQYF. DNA of the CDR3: TGCAGCGCCAAAACGTTCACCTACGAGCAGTACTTC. The chain recombines TRBV29-1 with TRBJ2-7; D is undetermined. V lost 7 bases to trimming and J lost 2 bases, with 12 bases between them. Germline V gene data show CDR1 as SQVTM and CDR2 as ANQGSEA. The length of the CDR3 is 12 residues.

The chain couples TRBV28 to TRBJ1-4; D is unclear. V shed 3 bases and J shed 7 bases, with 12 bases lying between them. Germline CDR1 reads MDHEN; CDR2 reads SYDVKM. The CDR3 is made up of 14 amino acids. CDR3 amino acids: CASSFTGSGEKLFF. CDR3 nucleotide sequence: TGTGCCAGCAGTTTCACGGGGTCGGGTGAAAAACTGTTTTTT.

A few counts support this clonotype. V and J are TRBV27 and TRBJ1-1; perhaps TRBD1 as D (5 bases). Germline CDR1 and CDR2: MNHEY and SMNVEV (reference sequence). This CDR3 has 14 residues. Trimming removed 8 bases at V and 5 bases at J, with 18 bases between. The chain's CDR3 is CASSFGTRGTEAFF. CDR3 in DNA: TGTGCCAGCTCTTTCGGTACGAGGGGTACTGAAGCTTTCTTT.

The chain recombines TRBV5-1 with TRBJ2-3; 10 nucleotides agree with TRBD1. The CDR3 consists of 14 residues. Trimming removed 3 bases from V and 5 bases from J; junction bases left unmatched: 3. Germline CDR1 reads SGHRS; CDR2 reads YFSETQ. The CDR3 sequence is CASSWGQGRDTQYF. CDR3 in DNA: TGCGCCAGCAGCTGGGGACAGGGGAGAGATACGCAGTATTTT.

CDR3 bases: TGTGCCAGCAGCTTAGTACTGGGACGAGAGTGGGACGAGCAGTACTTC. Translation gives CASSLVLGREWDEQYF. The rearrangement uses TRBV7-9 and TRBJ2-7; the D gene could be TRBD1 or TRBD2 (5 bases each). With 1 base removed from V and 5 bases from J, the gap between germline ends came to 18 bases. The V gene's germline CDR1 is SEHNR and CDR2 FQNEAQ (reference sequence). The CDR3 runs 16 residues.

This clonotype was counted a few times. The rearrangement uses TRBV11-2 and TRBJ2-1, with D perhaps being TRBD1 or TRBD2 (7 bases each). The CDR3 has 19 residues. The germline V gene encodes CDR1 SGHAT and CDR2 FQNNGV. V lost 5 bases to trimming and J lost 1 base, with 24 bases between them. This CDR3 reads CASSRRGLAETLSYNEQFF. CDR3 coding DNA: TGTGCCAGCAGCCGTAGGGGGCTAGCGGAAACCCTATCCTACAATGAGCAGTTCTTC.

This clonotype appeared a few times. The chain has TRBV14 and TRBJ2-2; D is perhaps TRBD2 (6 bases). The CDR3 is 16 amino acids. With 1 base removed from V and 2 bases from J, the gap between germline ends came to 11 bases. CDR1 SGHDN and CDR2 FVKESK come from the germline V gene. CDR3 protein: CASSQVLGLNTGELFF. The CDR3 nucleotides are TGTGCCAGCAGCCAAGTGTTAGGACTAAACACCGGGGAGCTGTTTTTT. Based on the CDR3 plus reference TRBV14 and TRBJ2-2, the full variable domain is EAGVTQFPSHSVIEKGQTVTLRCDPISGHDNLYWYRRVMGKEIKFLLHFVKESKQDESGMPNNRFLAERTGGTYSTLKVQPAELEDSGVYFCASSQVLGLNTGELFFGEGSRLTVL.

The chain links TRBV20-1 to TRBJ2-3; D might be TRBD2 (5 bases). CDR1 is DFQATT and CDR2 is SNEGSKA in the germline V gene (reference sequence). V lost 4 bases, J lost 1 base, and 15 bases lay in between. The CDR3 loop spans 15 amino acids. In DNA, the CDR3 is TGCAGTGCTAACGAAGCGGTCCAGGGCACAGATACGCAGTATTTT. It codes for CSANEAVQGTDTQYF.

The chain's CDR3 is CASSLALRANTGELFF. In DNA form, the CDR3 reads TGCGCCAGCAGCTTGGCTTTGCGGGCGAACACCGGGGAGCTGTTTTTT. V and J are TRBV5-1 and TRBJ2-2; D possibly corresponds to TRBD2 (5 bases). V lost 0 bases, J lost 0 bases, and 9 bases lay in between. Looked up from germline, CDR1 is SGHRS and CDR2 is YFSETQ. This CDR3 is 16 amino acids long.

The chain uses TRBV12-3 or TRBV12-4 and TRBJ2-1; D may be TRBD1 (5 bases). There are 13 residues in the CDR3. Trimming pared 6 bases from V and 11 bases from J, leaving 17 bases between. The CDR3, as DNA: TGTGCCAGCAGCCTTCGTGGGGCGAGGAAGCAGTTCTTC. It yields the protein CASSLRGARKQFF.

This rearrangement joins TRBV7-6 to TRBJ1-6; D is possibly TRBD1 (5 bases). This CDR3 has 14 residues. Trimming stripped 5 bases from V and 10 bases from J, with 15 bases between. Germline-derived CDR1 and CDR2 are SGHVS and FNYEAQ. The DNA for the CDR3 is TGTGCCAGCAGCCCCCCAGGGTATAGGTCACCCCTCCACTTT. Translation gives CASSPPGYRSPLHF.

V is TRBV7-2 and J is TRBJ2-5, with D possibly called TRBD1 or TRBD2 (5 bases each). Trimming cost V 5 bases and J 7 bases, with 17 bases left between them. In germline, CDR1 is SGHTA, CDR2 FQGNSA. This CDR3 spans 14 amino acids. The CDR3 sequence is CASSTPGDPRTQYF. The CDR3 bases are TGTGCCAGCAGCACCCCCGGGGACCCCAGGACCCAGTACTTC. The variable domain in full, completed from reference TRBV7-2 and TRBJ2-5, reads GAGVSQSPSNKVTEKGKDVELRCDPISGHTALYWYRQSLGQGLEFLIYFQGNSAPDKSGLPSDRFSAERTGGSVSTLTIQRTQQEDSAVYLCASSTPGDPRTQYFGPGTRLLVL.